This T cell receptor (beta chain) was obtained from a study of regulatory T cells in long-lasting Graves disease. About the research overall: Patients with new Graves' disease had used antithyroid drugs below 3 months. Study-wide results and limits: Since the sample size was small, accuracy may have been reduced.

This clonotype has more than one count but fewer than ten. Its antigen is not identified. V shed 3 bases and J shed 6 bases, with 11 bases lying between them. The germline CDR1 and CDR2 sequences are MNHNS and SASEGT. CDR3 size: 14 residues. Time point: newly diagnosed GD, antithyroid drugs for less than 3 months. RNA extracted from PBMCs served as the sequencing template. Arm-PCR of CDR3 regions with iRepertoire HTBI primers generated TCR beta libraries. MiXCR was run by TCRdb on the multiplex PCR reads, yielding one entry per CDR3 protein. This sample carries 680,000 or so distinct CDR3 sequences, about 16% of them seen once, and the ten largest clones take roughly 18%. These sequences were also reported in another study, on T cells in Graves' hyperthyroidism and ophthalmopathy. This second study notes: A first-round RT-PCR of the TCR CDR3 used the HTBI primer set.

The clonotype was recovered from a woman younger than 45 with Graves disease. This chain joins TRBV6-1 and TRBJ1-4; TRBD1 might be the D (5 bases). Material: peripheral blood mononuclear cells (PBMCs), obtained at new diagnosis, from a patient treated with antithyroid drugs. The chain's CDR3 is CASSDPPGYEKLFF. The CDR3 nucleotides are TGTGCCAGCAGTGACCCTCCAGGGTATGAAAAACTGTTTTTT.